This entry is about one T cell receptor (beta chain). The antigen is undetermined. The junction departs from the called germline gene at one end, perhaps through a read error. This entry comes from a study of cytomegalovirus exposure and HLA in healthy donors. Study in general: An earlier analysis identified approximately 110 million unique TCR beta sequences in about 179 million T cells.

Study-level points and caveats: Researchers reported in a later analysis that common viral pathogens appeared linked to several top clusters. The CMV antigen specificity of a few CMV-associated chains was confirmed through in vitro analysis.

PCR used 60 Vbeta primers and 13 Jbeta primers. Clones were sequenced by immunoSEQ multiplex PCR, and TCRdb holds only the in-frame ones, with some missing. Of 200,000 or so clones listed, approximately 79% are singletons. The specimen was PBMCs. This clonotype was obtained from a man aged 45-60 years in good health and CMV-seronegative.

CDR3 DNA: TGTGCCAGTAGTATGGGACAGCGGACTGCAGCTTTCTTT. Its protein product is CASSMGQRTAAFF. V and J are TRBV19 and TRBJ1-1; 7 bases map to TRBD1. The CDR3 length is 13 residues. In germline, CDR1 is LNHDA, CDR2 SQIVND (reference sequence).